The text below deals with one T cell receptor beta chain. The antigen remains undetermined. The germline gene is not matched at one end of the junction; a read error may be the cause. The CDR3 is made up of 15 amino acids. Germline lookup yields CDR1 MDHEN and CDR2 SYDVKM. These data originate in a study of identical twins. Healthy Caucasian donors formed the entire cohort. Whole-study findings and limits: When twins shared out-of-frame alpha sequences, those sequences had excess low generation probability. Weaker excess sharing between twins was seen in beta out-of-frame sequences.

Template switching, a step in the protocol, added a universal primer site, and cDNA carried unique molecular identifiers. One entry per CDR3 protein results from TCRdb running MiXCR on the 5' RACE reads. Of around 250,000 distinct CDR3 sequences detected, roughly 13% appear once; the ten largest clones hold 3.5% to 4.5%. These records were also assigned to another study, of yellow fever vaccine responses in identical twins.

Sequenced input: memory (CD45RO+) T cells sorted from blood. The chain carries TRBV28 and TRBJ2-5; maybe TRBD1 (6 bases). The sequence was collected from a woman aged 18-29 years in good health. In DNA form, the CDR3 reads TGTGCCAGCAGCCCTGTCAGGGGTCAGCAAGTGACCCAGTACTTC. It is translated as CASSPVRGQQVTQYF.